The rows below give T cell receptor beta chains drawn from one sample of a study of CD8+ T cells in alopecia areata. Data came from immunoSEQ multiplex PCR; TCRdb stores just in-frame clones and leaves some out. The sample contains 110,000 to 150,000 clones, approximately 90% of which appear only once. The input for sequencing was CD8+ T cells sorted from blood, taken at week 4, from a patient treated with tofacitinib. The source is a human donor with alopecia areata. Each CDR3 is given with its conserved first and last residue.

v_gene	j_gene	len	CDR3aa
TRBV7-2	TRBJ2-7	18	CASSLAWDVGSRTYEQYF
TRBV30	TRBJ2-2	12	CAWSADTGELFF
TRBV4-1	TRBJ1-5	15	CASSQVMGSNQPQHF
TRBV5-1	TRBJ2-7	14	CASSLDRWSYEQYF
TRBV29-1	TRBJ1-1	11	CSIPTDTEAFF
TRBV2	TRBJ2-5	15	CARTTGLAAQETQYF
TRBV7-6	TRBJ2-7	15	CASSTPGQASYEQYF
TRBV27	TRBJ1-2	12	CASSPRGGGYTF
TRBV29-1	TRBJ2-7	15	CSVLGEPGQGYEQYF
TRBV7-9	TRBJ1-1	13	CASRADVRDEAFF